Below are 25 T cell receptor beta chains sequenced from a single sample in a study of long-term antiretroviral therapy in people with HIV. The authors ran the immunoSEQ assay, v3.0, at survey level. Data came from immunoSEQ multiplex PCR; TCRdb stores just in-frame clones and leaves some out. The sample yields 20,000 to 25,000 clones, approximately 83% seen once. Sample: unsorted PBMCs, taken 1.2 years after starting antiretroviral therapy. The receptors stem from a woman between 40 and 50 years old with HIV.

This chain uses TRBV18 with TRBJ2-3; no clear D gene. The CDR3 runs to 15 residues. Germline V lookup: CDR1 KGHSH, CDR2 LQKENI. Deletions cut 0 bases from V and 1 base from J, with 8 bases between. CDR3 DNA sequence: TGTGCCAGCTCACCACCGTATGTAGGCACAGATACGCAGTATTTT. It yields the protein CASSPPYVGTDTQYF.

The chain links TRBV28 to TRBJ2-1; D may match TRBD1 or TRBD2 (5 bases each). Germline V gives CDR1 MDHEN, CDR2 SYDVKM. Trimming removed 5 bases from V and 9 bases from J, with 17 bases in between. The CDR3 runs 14 residues. The CDR3 region has the DNA TGTGCCAGCAGTGACCAGGGAGATAGGTTTGAGCAGTTCTTC. It is translated as CASSDQGDRFEQFF.

This sequence joins TRBV7-8 and TRBJ2-1, with 7 bases fitting TRBD2. There are 15 residues in the CDR3. CDR1 is SGHVS, CDR2 FQNEAQ, per germline. V lost 5 bases, J lost 1 base, and 5 bases stayed unmatched. The CDR3 bases are TGTGCCAGCAGCCCTTGGACTAGTTCCTACAATGAGCAGTTCTTC. This sequence encodes CASSPWTSSYNEQFF. Full variable domain (remainder filled in from reference TRBV7-8 and TRBJ2-1): GAGVSQSPRYKVAKRGQDVALRCDPISGHVSLFWYQQALGQGPEFLTYFQNEAQLDKSGLPSDRFFAERPEGSVSTLKIQRTQQEDSAVYLCASSPWTSSYNEQFFGPGTRLTVL.

The chain joins TRBV10-3 to TRBJ1-2; D is uncertain. This CDR3 region has 13 residues. Trimming shortened V by 4 bases and J by 6 bases, and 12 bases separated the two germline ends. Germline CDR1 ENHRY, CDR2 SYGVKD. The CDR3: CAISGGFVHGYTF. CDR3 DNA: TGTGCCATCAGTGGAGGGTTCGTCCATGGCTACACCTTC.

This sequence joins TRBV10-3 and TRBJ2-5; the D gene is possibly TRBD1 (5 bases). The CDR3 is 12 amino acids. Germline CDR1 ENHRY, CDR2 SYGVKD. V lost 4 bases and J 2 bases, leaving 5 bases between the germline ends. The CDR3 DNA is TGTGCCATCAGTGGACAGCAAGAGACCCAGTACTTC. It encodes CAISGQQETQYF.

The V and J genes are TRBV19 and TRBJ1-1; weak D call: TRBD1 (5 bases). Trimming removed 3 bases at V and 1 base at J, with 15 bases between. Germline CDR1 LNHDA, CDR2 SQIVND (reference sequence). This CDR3 contains 16 residues. The CDR3 DNA is TGTGCCAGTAGTATCCTTGGGGAGGGGAGGAACACTGAAGCTTTCTTT. Translated, it gives CASSILGEGRNTEAFF.

The rearrangement uses TRBV19 and TRBJ2-7; no clear D. CDR1 is LNHDA and CDR2 is SQIVND in the germline V gene (reference sequence). Trimming removed 5 bases at V and 5 bases at J, with 16 bases between. The CDR3 contains 14 residues. The CDR3 sequence: CASSYGPATHEQYF. The CDR3 DNA reads TGTGCCAGTAGTTACGGACCCGCTACTCACGAGCAGTACTTC.

The chain uses TRBV9 and TRBJ2-1, with a tentative D call TRBD2 (6 bases). CDR3 length: 15 residues. Trimming cost V 4 bases and J 0 bases, with 11 bases left between them. Germline V CDR1 and CDR2: SGDLS, YYNGEE. CDR3 loop: CASSTRTTSYNEQFF. The CDR3 DNA is TGTGCCAGCAGCACCCGGACTACCTCCTACAATGAGCAGTTCTTC.

The J gene is TRBJ2-1, the V gene TRBV19; 8 bases line up with TRBD1. The CDR3 totals 18 residues. Trimming cost V 0 bases and J 4 bases; bases outside gene matches: 11. Germline CDR1 is LNHDA and CDR2 is SQIVND (reference sequence). The DNA for the CDR3 is TGTGCCAGTAGTATAGATCCTCCGGAGACAGGGGTTTACAATGAGCAGTTCTTC. It translates to CASSIDPPETGVYNEQFF.

A single count supports this clone. V gene TRBV15 combines with J gene TRBJ2-2; D perhaps matches TRBD1 (5 bases). This CDR3 contains 17 residues. The germline CDR1 and CDR2 sequences are LNHNV and YYDKDF (reference sequence). Trimming left V 0 bases short and J 1 base short, with 12 bases between. The CDR3 DNA is TGTGCCACCAGCAGAGATCCAATCGACAGGAACACCGGGGAGCTGTTTTTT. Protein: CATSRDPIDRNTGELFF. The full variable domain, rest sourced from reference TRBV15 and TRBJ2-2, is DAMVIQNPRYQVTQFGKPVTLSCSQTLNHNVMYWYQQKSSQAPKLLFHYYDKDFNNEADTPDNFQSRRPNTSFCFLDIRSPGLGDTAMYLCATSRDPIDRNTGELFFGEGSRLTVL.

The chain recombines TRBV29-1 with TRBJ2-7, with 8 bases lining up with TRBD2. The germline gives CDR1 SQVTM, CDR2 ANQGSEA. The CDR3 spans 13 residues. V was pared by 4 bases and J by 5 bases, with 7 bases of the junction left unmatched. The CDR3: CSVGLAIDHEQYF. Written as DNA, the CDR3 is TGCAGCGTTGGACTAGCGATCGACCACGAGCAGTACTTC.

V and J are TRBV7-2 and TRBJ2-3; D gene unclear. V was shortened by 10 bases and J by 4 bases, with 15 bases between the two germline ends. In germline, CDR1 is SGHTA, CDR2 FQGNSA. CDR3 length: 13 amino acids. In DNA, the CDR3 is TGTGCCACCAAAGGCTCAGCGTCAGATACGCAGTATTTT. Its translation: CATKGSASDTQYF.

The CDR3 protein is CASSLGPGGGGNTIYF. In DNA, the CDR3 is TGTGCCAGCAGCTTAGGCCCAGGGGGCGGTGGAAACACCATATATTTT. The chain links TRBV13 to TRBJ1-3; TRBD1 matches at 8 bases. Germline CDR1 is PRHDT and CDR2 is FYEKMQ (reference sequence). V gave up 0 bases and J gave up 3 bases; unmatched junction bases: 4. The CDR3 loop spans 16 amino acids.

The chain carries TRBV4-1 and TRBJ2-1; 9 nucleotides align to TRBD2. Looked up from germline, CDR1 is MGHRA and CDR2 is YSYEKL. Trimming cost V 2 bases and J 10 bases; bases outside gene matches: 6. This CDR3 is built from 14 residues. CDR3 nucleotides: TGCGCCAGCAGCCAACCCGGGACTAGCAGCGAGCAGTTCTTC. The encoded protein is CASSQPGTSSEQFF.

V gene TRBV7-2 combines with J gene TRBJ1-2; D remains unclear. The V and J ends lost 5 bases and 4 bases respectively, with 11 bases between them. The CDR3 contains 13 residues. CDR1 is SGHTA, CDR2 FQGNSA, per germline. The CDR3 bases are TGTGCCAGCAGCATAGACCCTATCTATGGCTACACCTTC. It is translated as CASSIDPIYGYTF.

CDR3 in amino acids: CASSEGYTEAFF. For the CDR3, the DNA is TGTGCCAGCAGTGAGGGCTACACTGAAGCTTTCTTT. This chain uses TRBV7-9 with TRBJ1-1; D ambiguous. V was pared by 6 bases and J by 3 bases, with 8 bases between. Looked up from germline, CDR1 is SEHNR and CDR2 is FQNEAQ (reference sequence). CDR3 length equals 12 residues.

This rearrangement joins TRBV7-9 to TRBJ2-4; 9 bases are a match to TRBD2. V lost 1 base to trimming and J lost 0 bases; unmatched junction nucleotides: 7. In germline, CDR1 is SEHNR, CDR2 FQNEAQ (reference sequence). CDR3 size: 18 residues. The CDR3 sequence is CASSLGTSEGVAKNIQYF. The CDR3 coding sequence is TGTGCCAGCAGCTTAGGGACTAGCGAAGGGGTAGCCAAAAACATTCAGTACTTC.

The V and J genes are TRBV7-2 and TRBJ1-4; D is unresolved. This CDR3 region has 13 residues. Trimming shortened V by 5 bases and J by 8 bases, and 12 bases separated the two germline ends. Germline assignment: CDR1 SGHTA and CDR2 FQGNSA. In DNA, the CDR3 is TGTGCCAGCAGCCCCGGCGCAGCCGAAAAACTGTTTTTT. Protein sequence: CASSPGAAEKLFF.

This chain links TRBV6-5 with TRBJ2-7, with D possibly being TRBD2 (6 bases). CDR3 length: 13 residues. The germline gives CDR1 MNHEY, CDR2 SVGAGI. The V gene lost 4 bases and the J gene lost 2 bases, with 9 bases spanning the gap. The CDR3: CASSLPGAYEQYF. CDR3 coding DNA: TGTGCCAGCAGTTTACCGGGGGCCTACGAGCAGTACTTC.

The chain combines TRBV9 with TRBJ2-2; 8 positions agree with TRBD2. The CDR3 runs to 17 residues. CDR1 and CDR2 (germline): SGDLS, YYNGEE. Trimming cost V 4 bases and J 0 bases; bases outside gene matches: 8. The DNA of the CDR3 is TGTGCCAGCAGCCTAGCTGCGGGAGGCCCGAACACCGGGGAGCTGTTTTTT. It yields the protein CASSLAAGGPNTGELFF.

V and J are TRBV7-9 and TRBJ2-6; D is unresolved. The CDR3 length is 17 residues. The germline gives CDR1 SEHNR, CDR2 FQNEAQ (reference sequence). V was clipped by 1 base and J by 0 bases, with 10 bases between them. The chain's CDR3 is CASSLERLHSGANVLTF. CDR3 coding DNA: TGTGCCAGCAGCTTAGAGAGATTACACTCTGGGGCCAACGTCCTGACTTTC.

This chain uses TRBV19 with TRBJ2-2, with unresolved D. This CDR3 spans 13 amino acids. CDR1 is LNHDA and CDR2 is SQIVND in the germline V gene (reference sequence). V was pared by 8 bases and J by 6 bases, with 13 bases between. CDR3 DNA sequence: TGTGCCAGTGGGGTCTCTCCGTCCGGGGAGCTGTTTTTT. The encoded protein is CASGVSPSGELFF.

CDR3 sequence: CASSKTGKLDTEAFF. The CDR3 DNA reads TGTGCCAGCAGTAAAACAGGGAAATTGGACACTGAAGCTTTCTTT. The gene calls are TRBV14 and TRBJ1-1; D perhaps matches TRBD1 (6 bases). CDR3 length equals 15 residues. V lost 6 bases and J lost 3, with 17 bases in between. CDR1 and CDR2 from the germline V gene are SGHDN and FVKESK.

The chain has TRBV14 and TRBJ1-2, with D maybe TRBD1 (6 bases). Germline V gene data show CDR1 as SGHDN and CDR2 as FVKESK. V lost 3 bases and J lost 2, with 13 bases in between. The CDR3 runs 15 residues. The CDR3 is CASSHVRQANYGYTF. The CDR3 DNA follows: TGTGCCAGCAGCCACGTGAGACAGGCAAACTATGGCTACACCTTC.

This clone was seen only a few times. V is TRBV19 and J is TRBJ1-5; tentatively, D is TRBD1 (6 bases). Deletions cut 7 bases from V and 0 bases from J, with 13 bases between. The CDR3 length is 15 residues. The germline CDR1 and CDR2 sequences are LNHDA and SQIVND (reference sequence). CDR3 in DNA: TGTGCCAGTAAATTGGGGGCGGCTAGCAATCAGCCCCAGCATTTT. It codes for CASKLGAASNQPQHF.